Detailed here is one T cell receptor (beta chain). Its binding antigen is unknown. The sample holds no much larger clone one base away, and base qualities are not on file. The data originate from a study of cytomegalovirus exposure and HLA in healthy donors (dated by TCRdb to the late 2010s). In terms of the full investigation: In an earlier analysis of around 540 of the donors, about 260 Gb of sequence data and 117 million unique TCR beta sequences from roughly 180 million T cells were reported. About 300 gigabases of sequencing data and tens of millions of unique TCR sequences were included in an early release covering 550 to 800 HLA-typed donors. Among the roughly 400 genotyped donors, under 90% belonged to the genetic ancestry cluster associated with self-reported Caucasian donors. The study aimed to test whether cataloging public T cell receptors could reveal signatures of past pathogen exposure. The T cell repertoires of 670 or so subjects were profiled by immunosequencing and related to cytomegalovirus serostatus. Along with the approximately 620-subject first cohort, a separate validation cohort of approximately 110 different subjects was used. To predict cytomegalovirus infection status, the study brought together high-throughput TCR immunosequencing, statistical association of individual TCRs with disease status, and machine learning. A later analysis re-analyzed previously published TCR beta repertoires from roughly 690 donors and added high-resolution HLA genotyping to study TCR occurrence patterns. The later analysis used no new phenotypic data to find candidate immune exposures, relying instead on TCR beta sequences and their occurrence across donors. In an earlier analysis of a few hundred of the donors, high-throughput TCR beta sequencing was used to judge whether each TCR beta V gene segment behaved as functional or pseudogenic. Donor age, sex, ethnicity and CMV serostatus were compiled together with the repertoire data. A later genetic analysis used genome-wide SNP genotypes for about 55% of the 666 donors, treating that subset as a discovery cohort. Every repertoire in the discovery cohort had been generated on one and the same sequencing platform. Class I and class II HLA loci were covered by the typing at four-digit resolution. The number of donors typed differed by locus, with roughly 620-630 for A, B, C, DRB1 and DQB1, about 500 for DQA1, approximately 580 for DPA1, and some 450 for DPB1. Roughly five DR-DQ haplotypes were handled as single units for association and clustering, since linkage in the cohort was strong. Across roughly 420 genotyped donors of the cohort, an average of about 240,000 unique TCR beta nucleotide sequences per donor were sequenced, and roughly 20% of those sequences were non-productive.

Receptors were amplified or captured by the immunoSEQ multiplex PCR assay. The multiplex PCR relied on a mix of 60 forward primers for TCR Vbeta segments and 13 reverse primers for TCR Jbeta segments. The CDR3 region of rearranged TCR beta genes was amplified from genomic DNA by a multiplex PCR assay. The Illumina HiSeq System was used to sequence the amplified TCR beta libraries as 87-base-pair reads. On the study's bioinformatics: A later analysis tallied about 77 million unique TCR beta chains across the 700 or so repertoires, and approximately 12 million of those chains were shared by two or more donors. Raw reads were error-corrected and collapsed into unique sequences by a nearest-neighbor algorithm in which closely related sequences were merged to remove PCR and sequencing errors. Alignment of CDR3 sequences to IMGT reference sequences was used to assign V, D and J gene segments. For a sequence to be retained, a match of at least six nucleotides to both a V gene segment and a J gene segment was required. A rearrangement was called productive if the CDR3 had no stop codons and remained in frame with V and J, and every other rearrangement was called non-productive. CDR3 was defined by IMGT convention, running from the second conserved V-encoded cysteine to the conserved J-encoded phenylalanine. The earlier analysis of 587 of the donors excluded any sequence lacking an unambiguous match to a single V gene segment. In an earlier analysis of some 590 of the donors, V segments were called functional above 56.7% productive rearrangements and were called segregating when the between-donor standard deviation exceeded 5%. A statistical classification framework was developed to diagnose cytomegalovirus status using the catalog of TCR beta chain sequences. V and J gene assignment, in a later analysis, came from comparing TCR nucleotide sequences with IMGT/GENE-DB human TR gene sequences. In a later analysis, CDR3 sequences and most-parsimonious VDJ recombination scenarios were assigned using the TCRdist pipeline. In a later analysis, each TCR beta chain was defined by its CDR3 amino acid sequence together with its V-gene family, and reads lacking a unique V-gene family were excluded. To address suspected cross-contamination and a sequencing artifact, a later analysis removed approximately 590 highly shared, low-generation-probability nucleotide sequences. In a later analysis, a clonal expansion index was calculated for each public chain from normalized within-repertoire ranks of inferred template counts. Generation probabilities in a later analysis came from a VDJ recombination model fitted to out-of-frame rearrangements, and those results were checked against IGoR. In a later analysis, TCR-TCR, TCR-HLA and TCR-CMV co-occurrence was scored with hypergeometric tests, and a repertoire-size bias correction was applied to TCR pairs. In a later analysis, false discovery rates were estimated by permuting HLA or CMV assignments 20 times. In a later analysis, co-occurring TCRs were grouped with DBSCAN, and TCRdist sequence similarity was added when clustering was performed within HLA-allele-positive subsets. Co-occurrence clustering excluded repertoires with fewer than 30,000 or more than 120,000 public chains, plus five with anomalous nucleotide sharing. TCRdb re-hosts the immuneACCESS table, in-frame sequences only. Its copies lack some clones; in the studies checked, an unresolved V gene accounts for under half of them, and the cause for the rest is not known. For V, J and clone size, that table is used; D and trimming come from the DNA. In this sample the table shows approximately 150,000 clones, around three quarters of which occur a single time. Clones ranked in the top ten supply about 1% of the sample.

In total, fewer than 750 healthy bone marrow donors made up the cohort. At the time of sampling, all cohort members were nominally healthy, though unrecorded immune exposures were likely present. The donor tested CMV seronegative and was one of the 352 seronegative cohort members. A peripheral blood sample was collected from each donor, and TCR beta sequencing was performed on peripheral blood mononuclear cells. Genomic DNA extraction from the blood cell samples was performed with the Qiagen DNeasy Blood Extraction Kit. CDR1 and CDR2, looked up from the germline V gene, are MNHNS and SASEGT. At the junction V is shortened by 0 bases and J by 0 bases, with 14 bases in between. Taken from cysteine to phenylalanine, the CDR3 has 17 residues. Only CDR3 DNA is held: 51 bases, read in frame from base 1. Study-wide findings and limitations: Compared with the 666-donor mean, donors in an Asian-associated ancestry cluster had fewer N-insertions in productive TCRs, according to a later genetic analysis. In a later analysis, TCR association rates were found to vary across HLA loci, with the most associated TCRs seen for DRB1 alleles and the fewest for HLA-C alleles. The authors suggested that the approach could potentially be generalized to other disease states and immunological phenotypes. At a false discovery rate of 0.05, a later analysis linked around 17,000 TCR beta sequences to specific HLA alleles. The study gave a list of about 160 TCR beta chains associated with cytomegalovirus. Three of the identified cytomegalovirus-associated TCR beta chains were confirmed in vitro to be specific for cytomegalovirus antigens. Most CMV-associated TCR beta chains appeared to be HLA-restricted in a later analysis, and the HLA associations seemed to be driven largely by CMV exposure. Presence/absence analyses assumed roughly uniform sequencing depth across donors, an assumption that may not hold. A further reported finding was that TCR beta sequences accurately predicted the HLA-A and HLA-B alleles for most subjects in the first cohort. A cluster of highly shared sequence variants was judged likely to represent a technical artifact of the sequencing pipeline. In a later analysis, HLA-associated TCR beta chains were found to be more clonally expanded and to have lower generation probabilities than equally common non-associated chains. The only immune exposure information available for the cohort was CMV serostatus. Because HLA typing was missing for some donors at each locus, association tests included only the typed subset. An earlier analysis of 587 of the donors showed that most TCR beta V segments appeared in productive rearrangements either about 87% or about 30% of the time, which broadly matched IMGT annotations. When HLA alleles, especially DR and DQ, strongly co-occurred, TCR associations were difficult to assign to individual alleles. Correlated functional status among segregating V segments might be attributable to linkage disequilibrium, but an unknown experimental factor could not be ruled out. Over 15 rarely observed V segments, including chromosome 9 orphons, were excluded from the earlier analysis of about 610 of the donors because counts were too low. While some public TCRs were present in many individuals, most TCR sequences turned up only very rarely across donors. An association between a missense DCLRE1C variant and V-gene and J-gene trimming of TCR beta chains was found in a later genetic analysis and replicated in an independent cohort. In this cohort, only TCR beta chains were sequenced, and detectable features were limited by the absence of alpha or paired-chain data. The classifier was reported to diagnose cytomegalovirus status with high specificity and sensitivity in both the original cohort and the validation cohort. Some IMGT-functional V segments, including TRBV6-2 and TRBV6-3, could not be told apart with the 87-base-pair reads, so those segments were excluded. Several of the top co-occurrence clusters appeared to be linked to parvovirus B19, influenza, CMV and Epstein-Barr virus, according to a later analysis.

The chain employs TRBV6-1 and TRBJ1-1; the D gene cannot be named for sure. The TCR sequence derives from a middle-aged woman in good health and CMV-seronegative. The sample consisted of PBMCs. Here is the DNA: TGTGCCAGCAGTGAAGCTTTTTTCGGGTCGATGAACACTGAAGCTTTCTTT. The translation is CASSEAFFGSMNTEAFF.